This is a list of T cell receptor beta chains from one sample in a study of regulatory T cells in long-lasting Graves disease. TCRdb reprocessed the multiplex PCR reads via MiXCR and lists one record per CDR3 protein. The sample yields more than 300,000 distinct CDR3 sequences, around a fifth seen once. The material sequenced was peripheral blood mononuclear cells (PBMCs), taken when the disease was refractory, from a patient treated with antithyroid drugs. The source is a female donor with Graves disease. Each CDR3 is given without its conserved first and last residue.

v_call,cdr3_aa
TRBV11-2,ASSPPGGRISYEQY
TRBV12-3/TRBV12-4,ASKRGMVGVRDTEAF
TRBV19,ASSSQEGSSYEQY
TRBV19,ATTPPRGGEAQY
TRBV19,ASSNLTELRIYGYT
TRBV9,ASMPGPWGTEAF
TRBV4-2,ASSRELAGQETQY
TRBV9,ASSVAPRADRGREQY
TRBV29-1,SVGTGGVGTEAF
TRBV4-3,ASSQGPGLGGEKLF
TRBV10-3,AIRTGTEETQY
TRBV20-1,SARPRDNYEQY
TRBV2,ASSALGTTQETQY
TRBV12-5,ASGFGLTGELF
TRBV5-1,ASRADATNEKLF
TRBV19,ASSKATGNTIY
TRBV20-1,SATQGQGRGYT
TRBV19,ASSSQTGTEAF
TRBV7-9,ASSFNDRVDGYGYT
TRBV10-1,ASSAVVQGPANTGELF
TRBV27,ASSFGIPRGNEQF
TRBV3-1,ASSQFSGSGSETQY
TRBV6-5,ASSLAGDIYYGYT
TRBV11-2,ASSLVGTGDSSGNTIY
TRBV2,ASSARTGYNSPLH
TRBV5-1,ASSRQGDGYT
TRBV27,ASSLSTGTGRNEQY
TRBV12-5,ASSVGQGTSYEQY
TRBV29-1,SVEQGNYGYT
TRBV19,ASSLQGVSGNTIY
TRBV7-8,ASTWTSGGSYNEQF
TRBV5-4,ASSLLGKNTEAF
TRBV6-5,ASSYSIWTGDTGELF
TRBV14,ASSRGQGYDYGYT
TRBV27,ASSPRDGRNQPQH
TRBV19,ASSTQMNTEAF
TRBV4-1,ANSQYVGRETQY
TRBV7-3,ASSFLASGATGELF
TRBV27,ASSKRGRLAGGPGDTQY
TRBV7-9,ASSLGTGVFSEKLF
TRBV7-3,ASSHRGITDTQY
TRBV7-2,ASSLALGQLTF
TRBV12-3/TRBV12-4,ASSQGTRKY
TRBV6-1,ASSVQGDQPQH
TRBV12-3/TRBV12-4,ASSLKWAGDEQF
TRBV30,AWNPYDRMNTEAF
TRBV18,ASSPNTGEEAF
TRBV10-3,AISEPHPGQGTTEAF
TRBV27,ASSLMRLRQLGISPLH
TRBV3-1,ASSQDTILNGYT
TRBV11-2,ASSNLAGDPYEQY
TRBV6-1,AVQDTGELF
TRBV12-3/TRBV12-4,ASSIMEGGRGYT
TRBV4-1,ASSQPRTGVATEAF
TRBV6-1,ASSAPTGRGGDYGYT
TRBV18,ASSPSGQHNQPQH
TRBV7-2,ASSLGRGSGVNRGANVLT
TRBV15,ATSRVGEDTEAF
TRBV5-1,ASSLGMGPYEQY
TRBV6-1,ASRKVFTEAF